The rows below give T cell receptor beta chains drawn from one sample of a study of response to subunit inactivated influenza vaccine. TCRdb processed the RT-PCR reads anew with MiXCR; each CDR3 protein has one entry. The sample holds around 250,000 distinct CDR3 sequences, over 9% seen once. Sequenced here: non-naive T cells sorted from PBMCs, sampled roughly 15 days before vaccination. These receptors originate from a man aged 50 to 59 who received an inactivated influenza vaccine. Both conserved end residues are part of each CDR3. Fields, in order: CDR3 DNA, CDR3 protein, CDR3 length, J gene, D gene, V gene, clone size. A D gene is named only where the DNA matches it firmly. Clone size is stated in some rows and not others, as once, few, many or a class when expanded.

DNA: TGCGCCAGCAGACGCGGAGTGGGACCTAACTATGGCTACACCTTC; CDR3: CASRRGVGPNYGYTF; length: 15; J: TRBJ1-2; D: NA; V: TRBV5-1; size: NA
DNA: TGTGCCAGCAGTTACTACCTAGGGGACCCGGGGACCTCCTGGTCCCTCTACGAGCAGTACTTC; CDR3: CASSYYLGDPGTSWSLYEQYF; length: 21; J: TRBJ2-7; D: NA; V: TRBV6-2/TRBV6-3; size: NA
DNA: TGTGCCAGCAGCCCCAGGTGGGGCGGGGGGCAAGAGACCCAGTACTTC; CDR3: CASSPRWGGGQETQYF; length: 16; J: TRBJ2-5; D: TRBD2; V: TRBV9; size: few
DNA: TGTGCCAGCAGTGGACAGGGGAGTGGGGGTCAGCCCCAGCATTTT; CDR3: CASSGQGSGGQPQHF; length: 15; J: TRBJ1-5; D: TRBD1; V: TRBV2; size: NA
DNA: TGTGCCAGCGGGGGCAGGGGATATGGCTACACCTTC; CDR3: CASGGRGYGYTF; length: 12; J: TRBJ1-2; D: NA; V: TRBV2; size: few
DNA: TGCGCCAGCAGCCTGCCGGGGGACCTCACCTTC; CDR3: CASSLPGDLTF; length: 11; J: TRBJ1-2; D: NA; V: TRBV4-1; size: many
DNA: TGTGCCAGCAGTCCGTACCAGGGTGGATACGAGCAGTACTTC; CDR3: CASSPYQGGYEQYF; length: 14; J: TRBJ2-7; D: NA; V: TRBV28; size: few
DNA: TGTGCCAGCAGCGCAGGGTATAGCAATCAGCCCCAGCATTTT; CDR3: CASSAGYSNQPQHF; length: 14; J: TRBJ1-5; D: NA; V: TRBV5-5; size: many
DNA: TGCAGTGCTAGGGGACAGGGGGGAAACACTGAAGCTTTCTTT; CDR3: CSARGQGGNTEAFF; length: 14; J: TRBJ1-1; D: TRBD1; V: TRBV20-1; size: NA
DNA: TGTGCCAGCAGCTTAAATCAGGGAGGTTACGAAAAACTGTTTTTT; CDR3: CASSLNQGGYEKLFF; length: 15; J: TRBJ1-4; D: NA; V: TRBV7-2; size: NA
DNA: TGTGCCAGCAGTTACACGCGGACAGGGGGACACGAGCAGTACTTC; CDR3: CASSYTRTGGHEQYF; length: 15; J: TRBJ2-7; D: TRBD1; V: TRBV6-5; size: few
DNA: TGTGCCAGCTCACCGAAGAGAGGCTGGACAAGCGTCACAGATACGCAGTATTTT; CDR3: CASSPKRGWTSVTDTQYF; length: 18; J: TRBJ2-3; D: NA; V: TRBV18; size: NA
DNA: TGTGCCGGCCGGGACTTTTCCTATGGCTACACCTTC; CDR3: CAGRDFSYGYTF; length: 12; J: TRBJ1-2; D: NA; V: TRBV30; size: few
DNA: TGTGCCAGCCTTAACCAGCCACCTAACTATGGCTACACCTTC; CDR3: CASLNQPPNYGYTF; length: 14; J: TRBJ1-2; D: NA; V: TRBV28; size: NA
DNA: TGCAGTGCACGGGGACTTCTCGGGGGAAACATTCAGTACTTC; CDR3: CSARGLLGGNIQYF; length: 14; J: TRBJ2-4; D: NA; V: TRBV20-1; size: few
DNA: TGTGCCAGCAGCAGTACAGGGGGCGTCGGCTACACCTTC; CDR3: CASSSTGGVGYTF; length: 13; J: TRBJ1-2; D: TRBD1; V: TRBV11-3; size: many
DNA: TGCAGTGCTAAAGAATGGGGACAGGGTAACACTGAAGCTTTCTTT; CDR3: CSAKEWGQGNTEAFF; length: 15; J: TRBJ1-1; D: TRBD1; V: TRBV20-1; size: few
DNA: TGCAGTGCTAGTTTCGGGAACTATGGCTACACCTTC; CDR3: CSASFGNYGYTF; length: 12; J: TRBJ1-2; D: NA; V: TRBV20-1; size: few
DNA: TGTGCCAGCAGTGTGCGGGGGGGCAATGAGCAGTTCTTC; CDR3: CASSVRGGNEQFF; length: 13; J: TRBJ2-1; D: TRBD2; V: TRBV25-1; size: few
DNA: TGCGCCAGCAGCCAAGACACCCCCGGGCAGAACACTGAAGCTTTCTTT; CDR3: CASSQDTPGQNTEAFF; length: 16; J: TRBJ1-1; D: NA; V: TRBV4-1; size: few
DNA: TGCGCCAGCAGCAACGGCCAGTCGGCCCGCACAGATACGCAGTATTTT; CDR3: CASSNGQSARTDTQYF; length: 16; J: TRBJ2-3; D: NA; V: TRBV5-1; size: NA
DNA: TGTGCCAGCAGGAAGGGACAGGCGAGTTATGGCTACACCTTC; CDR3: CASRKGQASYGYTF; length: 14; J: TRBJ1-2; D: TRBD1; V: TRBV2; size: NA
DNA: TGTGCCAGCAGCGCCCGAGGGTCGGACAGGGGGCACGAGCAGTACTTC; CDR3: CASSARGSDRGHEQYF; length: 16; J: TRBJ2-7; D: TRBD1; V: TRBV9; size: NA
DNA: TGTGCCAGCAGCTCGGGACAGGGGAATGAAAAACTGTTTTTT; CDR3: CASSSGQGNEKLFF; length: 14; J: TRBJ1-4; D: TRBD1; V: TRBV7-2; size: many
DNA: TGCGCCAGCAGCCAAGAGGACAGAATCAATGAAAAACTGTTTTTT; CDR3: CASSQEDRINEKLFF; length: 15; J: TRBJ1-4; D: NA; V: TRBV4-1; size: few
DNA: TGCAGTGCCGATGGACGGGAGATACCTAGCACAGATACGCAGTATTTT; CDR3: CSADGREIPSTDTQYF; length: 16; J: TRBJ2-3; D: NA; V: TRBV20-1; size: few
DNA: TGTGCCAGCAGTTCAGTATCCCACAACTATCCACCCTCGTCAACTAATGAAAAACTGTTTTTT; CDR3: CASSSVSHNYPPSSTNEKLFF; length: 21; J: TRBJ1-4; D: NA; V: TRBV27; size: few
DNA: TGTGCCAGCAGCTTAGTCCGGGGGTACAATCAGCCCCAGCATTTT; CDR3: CASSLVRGYNQPQHF; length: 15; J: TRBJ1-5; D: NA; V: TRBV7-2; size: NA
DNA: TGTGCCAGCAGCAGGGACAGGGGGCTCGGAGAGACCCAGTACTTC; CDR3: CASSRDRGLGETQYF; length: 15; J: TRBJ2-5; D: TRBD1; V: TRBV13; size: many
DNA: TGCGCCAGCAGTGAGCCCGGACAGGGGGCCTACGAGCAGTACTTC; CDR3: CASSEPGQGAYEQYF; length: 15; J: TRBJ2-7; D: TRBD1; V: TRBV10-2; size: many
DNA: TGTGCCAGCAGCTATGATAACGGCTATGGCTACACCTTC; CDR3: CASSYDNGYGYTF; length: 13; J: TRBJ1-2; D: NA; V: TRBV7-2; size: many
DNA: TGCAGTGCTAGAGATGTAGGGAATTCACCCCTCCACTTT; CDR3: CSARDVGNSPLHF; length: 13; J: TRBJ1-6; D: NA; V: TRBV20-1; size: NA
DNA: TGCAGTGCCTGGTTAAGCTCCTACGAGCAGTACTTC; CDR3: CSAWLSSYEQYF; length: 12; J: TRBJ2-7; D: NA; V: TRBV20-1; size: NA
DNA: TGTGCCAGCAGTGGGACTAGCGGGAGGGCGGGGGAGCAGTTCTTC; CDR3: CASSGTSGRAGEQFF; length: 15; J: TRBJ2-1; D: TRBD2; V: TRBV2; size: few
DNA: TGTGCCAGCAGTGAGGATGGACACACCGGGGAGCTGTTTTTT; CDR3: CASSEDGHTGELFF; length: 14; J: TRBJ2-2; D: NA; V: TRBV25-1; size: few